Each of the 12 T cell receptor beta chains below was sequenced from the same sample in a study of T cell repertoires in cytomegalovirus infection. These TCRs are of unknown antigen specificity. TCRdb passed the reads through MiXCR, listing each CDR3 protein once. The sample shows fewer than 1,000,000 distinct CDR3 sequences, around a third of them seen only once. Here the sequenced sample was cultured CD8+ T cells from PBMCs, taken from culture after CMV antigen stimulation. The receptors were gathered from a human donor in good health (CMV status not recorded). Some clones in this sample may be carry-over from other donors' samples.

There are many counts of this clonotype. The chain links TRBV7-2 to TRBJ2-3; possibly TRBD1 or TRBD2 for D (5 bases each). Trimming cost V 4 bases and J 0 bases, with 14 bases left between them. The germline V gene has CDR1 SGHTA and CDR2 FQGNSA. The CDR3 runs 16 residues. CDR3 amino acids: CASSYLMGRSTDTQYF. The CDR3 nucleotides read TGTGCCAGCAGCTACTTAATGGGACGAAGCACAGATACGCAGTATTTT.

This clonotype has more than one count but fewer than ten. The chain links TRBV12-3 or TRBV12-4 to TRBJ2-1; D is unresolved. Deletions cut 7 bases from V and 5 bases from J, with 6 bases between. The CDR3 totals 11 residues. The CDR3 DNA is TGTGCCAGCAACATCAACAATGAGCAGTTCTTC. This gives the protein CASNINNEQFF.

This clonotype was seen many times. The chain has TRBV7-8 and TRBJ2-5; D may be TRBD2 (6 bases). Germline V gene data show CDR1 as SGHVS and CDR2 as FQNEAQ. This CDR3 has 16 residues. The ends were cut back, 5 bases at V and 5 bases at J, with 21 bases in the middle. The DNA of the CDR3 is TGTGCCAGCAGCGACCGGGACTCCCCTTTTATGGAGACCCAGTACTTC. As protein: CASSDRDSPFMETQYF.

This clonotype was observed many times. The chain links TRBV7-2 to TRBJ1-4; tentative D call: TRBD2 (5 bases). The J call may be faulty, since TRBJ2-2 better matches the DNA end. This CDR3 region has 11 residues. CDR1 and CDR2 from the germline V gene are SGHTA and FQGNSA. The chain's CDR3 is CASSASRELFF. CDR3 bases: TGTGCCAGCAGCGCTAGCAGGGAGCTGTTTTTT.

As regards this clonotype: Its ends do not fully match the called genes, so a read error is possible. The chain couples TRBV7-9 to TRBJ1-1; D unclear. Germline V gene sequence: CDR1 SEHNR, CDR2 FQNEAQ (reference sequence). This CDR3 spans 13 amino acids. The CDR3, as DNA: TGTGCCAGCAGCTTAGGAAGGTGGACTGGAGCTTTCTTT. It is translated as CASSLGRWTGAFF.

This clonotype was detected once. The chain employs TRBV11-3 and TRBJ2-1; 12 bases are shared with TRBD2. This CDR3 contains 16 residues. Germline V gene sequence: CDR1 SGHNT, CDR2 YENEEA. Trimming cost V 3 bases and J 9 bases; bases outside gene matches: 9. The CDR3 loop reads CASSLLGLAGTGEQFF. The CDR3 nucleotides read TGTGCCAGCAGCTTGTTAGGACTAGCGGGGACGGGTGAGCAGTTCTTC.

This clonotype was observed a handful of times. This chain connects TRBV7-9 to TRBJ1-2; D is perhaps TRBD1 (6 bases). Germline CDR1 SEHNR, CDR2 FQNEAQ (reference sequence). Trimming removed 3 bases at V and 3 bases at J, with 14 bases between. The CDR3 runs to 15 residues. CDR3 residues: CASSFGGLADYGYTF. CDR3 nucleotide sequence: TGTGCCAGCAGCTTCGGGGGCTTGGCAGACTATGGCTACACCTTC.

The rearrangement uses TRBV7-8 and TRBJ2-6; D is unclear. The germline gives CDR1 SGHVS, CDR2 FQNEAQ. The CDR3 extends over 15 amino acids. Between the trimmed V and J ends, which lost 1 base and 8 bases, there was a span of 12 bases. Here the CDR3 DNA reads TGTGCCAGCAGCTTAGTACGGTCCGGGCCCAACGTCCTGACTTTC. Protein: CASSLVRSGPNVLTF.

The genes are TRBV5-5 and TRBJ2-7; TRBD2 might be the D (5 bases). V shed 5 bases and J shed 2 bases, with 14 bases lying between them. Germline lookup yields CDR1 SGHKS and CDR2 YYEKEE (reference sequence). The CDR3 is 14 residues long. For the CDR3, the DNA is TGTGCCAGCAGTCCCGGGAAAGGGACCTACGAGCAGTACGTC. Protein sequence: CASSPGKGTYEQYV.

This clonotype turned up a few times. The V gene is TRBV4-3, the J gene TRBJ1-5, with TRBD1 as a possible D gene (6 bases). The CDR3 consists of 17 residues. Trimming left V 0 bases short and J 7 bases short, with 19 bases between. Germline V gene sequence: CDR1 LGHNA, CDR2 YSLEER. The DNA of the CDR3 is TGCGCCAGCAGCCAAGATTGGGAAGGGGGTAGGACACAGCCCCAGCATTTT. Its protein is CASSQDWEGGRTQPQHF.

In this sample, this clonotype turned up many times. The chain couples TRBV10-3 to TRBJ2-3, with D possibly being TRBD1 (5 bases). CDR1 and CDR2 (germline): ENHRY, SYGVKD. The CDR3 contains 15 residues. Trimming took off 2 bases at V and 1 base at J, with 10 bases between the two ends. The CDR3 sequence is CAISETGSRTDTQYF. CDR3 DNA sequence: TGTGCCATCAGTGAGACAGGATCTCGCACAGATACGCAGTATTTT.

As for this clonotype: The junction shows a germline mismatch at one end, possibly a read error. V usage is TRBV28 and J usage is TRBJ2-1; TRBD2 matches at 7 bases. The CDR3 runs to 14 residues. Germline CDR1 reads MDHEN; CDR2 reads SYDVKM. This chain's CDR3 is CANSSGTTVDEQFF. For the CDR3, the DNA is TGTGCCAACAGTTCCGGGACTACCGTCGATGAGCAGTTCTTC. The complete variable domain, with remaining parts taken from reference TRBV28 and TRBJ2-1, reads DVKVTQSSRYLVKRTGEKVFLECVQDMDHENMFWYRQDPGLGLRLIYFSYDVKMKEKGDIPEGYSVSREKKERFSLILESASTNQTSMYLCANSSGTTVDEQFFGPGTRLTVL.